This T cell receptor beta chain was sequenced for a study of CD8 T cells in Susac syndrome (dated by TCRdb to 2018 to 2020). Describing the broader study: Whether CD8+ T cell activation and differentiation in Susac syndrome was antigen driven was tested using repertoire sequencing. Here is what the overall study found, with its caveats: The number of individuals in the TCR sequencing and HLA analysis was recognized as being relatively small.

RNA was extracted with the RNeasy kit and about 0.5 to 1 ug was reverse transcribed using random hexamers. The immunoSEQ multiplex PCR assay, which covers 54 Vbeta and 13 Jbeta segments, was used to amplify TCR beta CDR3 regions. Bias from PCR amplification was corrected by using a synthetic template baseline for primer optimization and for computational correction. Per the authors' processing: Reads were annotated to V, D and J genes per IMGT and analyzed with immunoSEQ Analyzer, keeping only productive sequences. Clonality was calculated as one minus the Shannon entropy normalized by log2 of the number of productive unique sequences. Public and private clones were assessed among the 100 most prevalent clones of each patient and control. Clones were defined as Susac-specific if absent from the healthy and MS cohorts, from 1052 published viral clones and from other ImmuneACCESS disease sequences. The public reads were quality trimmed at Q25 with fastp and then assembled into clones with MiXCR by TCRdb, keeping productive beta chains. One record per CDR3 amino acid sequence lists the most common genes and DNA. TCRdb's processing, not the study's, gives the V and J calls here. The sample profile shows approximately 200,000 distinct CDR3 sequences; 90% to 95% of them were found once. Clones ranked in the top ten supply 0.085% to 0.095% of the sample.

In regard to this clonotype: Its cognate antigen has yet to be identified. No much larger clone exists at a distance of one base, and base qualities are not known.

Peripheral blood CD8+ and CD4+ T cells from healthy donors, Susac syndrome patients and multiple sclerosis patients were profiled using high-throughput TCR beta sequencing. Multiple sclerosis controls were treatment-naive patients with stable or active relapsing-remitting disease fulfilling revised McDonald criteria. CD8+ TEMRA cells were enriched by FACS, while bulk CD8+ and CD4+ T cells were purified by magnetic negative isolation. Blood was collected in EDTA tubes and processed within 24 hours, with PBMCs isolated through density gradient centrifugation. PBMCs intended for TCR sequencing were cryopreserved in liquid nitrogen and thawed later in a water bath at 37 degrees C. The sorted or isolated CD4+, CD8+ and CD8+ TEMRA cells reached a purity of at least 90%. Measured from the cysteine to the phenylalanine, the CDR3 is 11 residues long. Kept here is only the CDR3 DNA, which spans 33 bases and is read in frame from base 1. CDR1 MGHDK and CDR2 SYGVNS were looked up in the germline V gene. Deletion took 3 bases off V and 4 bases off J, with a span of 3 bases between the germline ends.

The rearrangement combines TRBV25-1 with TRBJ1-1; there is no confident call for the D gene. The TCR comes from a human donor with multiple sclerosis. Sequencing was carried out using CD4+ T cells from PBMCs. In nucleotide form, the sequence is TGTGCCAGCAGTGAGAGCACTGAAGCTTTCTTT. Translated, it gives CASSESTEAFF.